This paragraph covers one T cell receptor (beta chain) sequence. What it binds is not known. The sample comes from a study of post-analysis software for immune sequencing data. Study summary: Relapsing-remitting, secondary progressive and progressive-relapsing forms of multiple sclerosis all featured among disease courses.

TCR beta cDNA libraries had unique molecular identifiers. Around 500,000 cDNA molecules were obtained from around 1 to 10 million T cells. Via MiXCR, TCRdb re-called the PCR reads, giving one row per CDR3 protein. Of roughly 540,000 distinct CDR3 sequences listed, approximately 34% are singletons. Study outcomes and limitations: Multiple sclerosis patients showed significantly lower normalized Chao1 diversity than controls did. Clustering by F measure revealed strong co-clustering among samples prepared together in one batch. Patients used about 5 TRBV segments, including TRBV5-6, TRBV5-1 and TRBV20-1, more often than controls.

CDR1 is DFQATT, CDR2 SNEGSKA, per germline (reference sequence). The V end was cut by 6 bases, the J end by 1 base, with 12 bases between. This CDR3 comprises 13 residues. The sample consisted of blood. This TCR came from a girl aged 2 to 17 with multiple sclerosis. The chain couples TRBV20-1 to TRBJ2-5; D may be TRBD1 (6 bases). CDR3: CSARQDSQETQYF. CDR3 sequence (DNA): TGCAGTGCCCGCCAGGACAGCCAAGAGACCCAGTACTTC.